The rows below give T cell receptor beta chains drawn from one sample of a study of T cell changes during pregnancy in multiple sclerosis. Data came from immunoSEQ multiplex PCR; TCRdb stores just in-frame clones and leaves some out. The table has 90,000 or so clones, 91% seen once. Material: peripheral blood, obtained before pregnancy. The source is a female donor with multiple sclerosis, enrolled in a pregnancy study. Each CDR3 is given with its conserved first and last residue. The D gene is left open where the match is weak.

j_call: TRBJ2-7; d_call: TRBD1; v_call: TRBV6-1; cdr3_nt: TGTGCCAGCAGTGAGATGGGACAGGGATCCGAGCAGTACTTC; cdr3_aa: CASSEMGQGSEQYF
j_call: TRBJ2-5; d_call: -; v_call: TRBV9; cdr3_nt: TGTGCCAGCAGCGTAGGGCTAGCGTTATCGTACCAAGAGACCCAGTACTTC; cdr3_aa: CASSVGLALSYQETQYF
j_call: TRBJ2-2; d_call: TRBD2; v_call: TRBV7-3; cdr3_nt: TGTGCCAGCAGTATGGTCCTAGCGGGCACCGGGGAGCTGTTTTTT; cdr3_aa: CASSMVLAGTGELFF
j_call: TRBJ2-7; d_call: TRBD1; v_call: TRBV7-3; cdr3_nt: TGTGCCAGCAGCTTAACGGGGACAGGGGGCACGGGGAAGCAGTACTTC; cdr3_aa: CASSLTGTGGTGKQYF
j_call: TRBJ1-5; d_call: -; v_call: TRBV7-2; cdr3_nt: TGTGCCAGCAGTCGAGGGAGCAATCAGCCCCAGCATTTT; cdr3_aa: CASSRGSNQPQHF
j_call: TRBJ2-7; d_call: -; v_call: TRBV5-5; cdr3_nt: TGTGCCAGCAGCTTGGAACAGTGGAACTACGAGCAGTACTTC; cdr3_aa: CASSLEQWNYEQYF
j_call: TRBJ1-1; d_call: -; v_call: TRBV30; cdr3_nt: TGTGCCTGGACCAGGGGAACTGAAGCTTTCTTT; cdr3_aa: CAWTRGTEAFF
j_call: TRBJ1-6; d_call: -; v_call: TRBV6-4; cdr3_nt: TGTGCCAGCAGTGACGGGACAAGAAATTCACCCCTCCACTTT; cdr3_aa: CASSDGTRNSPLHF
j_call: TRBJ2-7; d_call: -; v_call: TRBV13; cdr3_nt: TGTGCCAGCAAACGGAGTATTTTTAATGAGCAGTACTTC; cdr3_aa: CASKRSIFNEQYF
j_call: TRBJ1-2; d_call: TRBD1; v_call: TRBV6-5; cdr3_nt: TGTGCCAGCAGTGACTGGGGGACAGGGGCTGGCTACACCTTC; cdr3_aa: CASSDWGTGAGYTF
j_call: TRBJ1-4; d_call: -; v_call: TRBV28; cdr3_nt: TGTGCCAGCAGCCGAACCCCGGGGGGGGCTAATGAAAAACTGTTTTTT; cdr3_aa: CASSRTPGGANEKLFF